The 18 T cell receptor beta chains in this list originate from one sample, sequenced in a study of blood T cell repertoires in COVID-19. Sequencing was performed with immunoSEQ multiplex PCR; in TCRdb, only in-frame clones are kept and a portion is missing. This sample has 300,000 or so clones, with 75% to 90% found just once. The sample consisted of peripheral blood. The source is a woman in her twenties or thirties with COVID-19, enrolled during active disease.

This sequence joins TRBV9 and TRBJ1-2; a possible D gene is TRBD1 (6 bases). Trimming took 0 bases from V and 8 from J, leaving 14 bases between them. The germline gives CDR1 SGDLS, CDR2 YYNGEE. The CDR3 is 14 residues long. The CDR3 reads CASSVVGGAEGYTF. Written as DNA, the CDR3 is TGTGCCAGCAGCGTAGTTGGGGGGGCGGAGGGCTACACCTTC.

This chain connects TRBV6-5 to TRBJ2-6, with no clear D. The CDR3 has 16 amino acids. CDR1 is MNHEY, CDR2 SVGAGI, per germline. V lost 2 bases to trimming and J lost 2 bases, with 10 bases between them. This chain's CDR3 is CASSYALAAGANVLTF. The CDR3 DNA follows: TGTGCCAGCAGTTACGCTCTGGCGGCTGGGGCCAACGTCCTGACTTTC.

CDR3 sequence: CASSLQGKDYEQYF. The CDR3 bases are TGTGCCAGTAGCCTCCAGGGAAAGGACTACGAGCAGTACTTC. This chain links TRBV19 with TRBJ2-7; D is possibly TRBD1 (5 bases). From germline, CDR1 is LNHDA and CDR2 SQIVND (reference sequence). The CDR3 consists of 14 residues. V was trimmed by 6 bases and J by 3 bases, leaving 15 bases between them.

This chain links TRBV4-1 with TRBJ1-2; a weak D match, TRBD1 (5 bases). This CDR3 contains 16 residues. Germline CDR1 reads MGHRA; CDR2 reads YSYEKL. Between the trimmed V and J ends, which lost 0 bases and 0 bases, there was a span of 11 bases. CDR3: CASSQDQQGTNYGYTF. CDR3 nucleotides: TGCGCCAGCAGCCAAGATCAGCAGGGAACTAACTATGGCTACACCTTC.

CDR3 nucleotides: TGTGCCAGCAGCAAGGGACAGGGGGCCTTATATGGCTACACCTTC. Protein product: CASSKGQGALYGYTF. This chain links TRBV5-6 with TRBJ1-2; TRBD1 aligns across 12 bases. Germline V gene data show CDR1 as SGHDT and CDR2 as YYEEEE. The junction had 6 bases not matched to a gene; V was cut back by 4 bases and J by 5 bases. CDR3 length: 15 residues.

The chain is built from TRBV18 and TRBJ1-2; 7 nucleotides line up with TRBD1. Trimming removed 3 bases from V and 2 bases from J; junction bases left unmatched: 12. The CDR3 runs to 17 residues. Germline CDR1 KGHSH, CDR2 LQKENI. In DNA form, the CDR3 reads TGTGCCAGCTCACCCGCACGGCCGACAGGGACAAACTATGGCTACACCTTC. Translating it yields CASSPARPTGTNYGYTF.

The chain is built from TRBV4-2 and TRBJ2-3, with 7 bases aligning to TRBD2. The germline gives CDR1 LGHNA, CDR2 YNFKEQ. J was trimmed by 2 bases and V by 0 bases; bases with no gene match: 11. The CDR3 has 18 residues. The DNA of the CDR3 is TGTGCCAGCAGCCAAGATCTTAAAACTAGCGCCTTCACAGATACGCAGTATTTT. It translates to CASSQDLKTSAFTDTQYF.

This clone was seen a single time. This chain joins TRBV30 and TRBJ2-7; 8 positions match TRBD1. The V gene's germline CDR1 is GTSNPN and CDR2 SVGIG (reference sequence). This CDR3 is 15 amino acids long. The V segment lost 4 bases and the J segment 0 bases; nucleotides outside the gene matches: 8. The CDR3 coding sequence is TGTGCCTGGAAGACGGGACAGGCGAGCTCCTACGAGCAGTACTTC. This sequence encodes CAWKTGQASSYEQYF. The variable domain in full, completed from reference TRBV30 and TRBJ2-7, reads SQTIHQWPATLVQPVGSPLSLECTVEGTSNPNLYWYRQAAGRGLQLLFYSVGIGQISSEVPQNLSASRPQDRQFILSSKKLLLSDSGFYLCAWKTGQASSYEQYFGPGTRLTVT.

The rearrangement uses TRBV29-1 and TRBJ1-2; 8 positions agree with TRBD1. Germline V gives CDR1 SQVTM, CDR2 ANQGSEA. The trim removed 3 bases at V and 3 bases at J, leaving 3 bases unmatched. The CDR3 covers 13 residues. The CDR3 sequence: CSVDPGGDYGYTF. CDR3 DNA sequence: TGCAGCGTTGATCCAGGGGGCGACTATGGCTACACCTTC. Using reference TRBV29-1 and TRBJ1-2 for the parts outside the CDR3, the full variable domain is SAVISQKPSRDICQRGTSLTIQCQVDSQVTMMFWYRQQPGQSLTLIATANQGSEATYESGFVIDKFPISRPNLTFSTLTVSNMSPEDSSIYLCSVDPGGDYGYTFGSGTRLTVV.

The V gene is TRBV27, the J gene TRBJ2-5, with a possible D match to TRBD2 (5 bases). The CDR3 length is 13 residues. Germline assignment: CDR1 MNHEY and CDR2 SMNVEV (reference sequence). The ends were cut back, 7 bases at V and 4 bases at J, with 13 bases in the middle. The DNA of the CDR3 is TGTGCCAGCACAGGACTTGATAGAGAGACCCAGTACTTC. It specifies CASTGLDRETQYF.

The chain carries TRBV19 and TRBJ1-1; 7 nucleotides agree with TRBD1. Germline V CDR1 and CDR2: LNHDA, SQIVND (reference sequence). CDR3 length: 13 amino acids. V trimming: 5 bases; J trimming: 7 bases; junction bases outside the gene matches: 7. The CDR3 DNA reads TGTGCCAGTAGTGATGGACAGGTTAATGAAGCTTTCTTT. Protein product: CASSDGQVNEAFF.

In DNA form, the CDR3 reads TGTGCCTGGAGTGGGGGACTAGCTCGCTCCTACGAGCAGTACTTC. As protein: CAWSGGLARSYEQYF. This chain connects TRBV30 to TRBJ2-7; 9 bases are shared with TRBD2. CDR3 length equals 15 residues. The J segment lost 0 bases and the V segment lost 1 base, leaving 4 bases of the junction unmatched. Per germline, CDR1 GTSNPN and CDR2 SVGIG (reference sequence).

The rearrangement links TRBV28 to TRBJ1-2, with 10 bases identical to TRBD1. The J segment lost 7 bases and the V segment lost 5 bases, leaving 7 bases of the junction unmatched. Germline values: CDR1 MDHEN, CDR2 SYDVKM. The CDR3 spans 14 residues. CDR3: CASSPGQGRVGYTF. The CDR3 DNA reads as TGTGCCAGCAGTCCGGGACAGGGGAGAGTTGGCTACACCTTC.

Only a few counts were recorded for this clone. V usage is TRBV3-1 (or the pseudogene TRBV3-2) and J usage is TRBJ1-2; D call uncertain. This CDR3 has 14 amino acids. The V gene lost 0 bases and the J gene lost 7 bases, with 12 bases spanning the gap. Germline lookup yields CDR1 LGHDT and CDR2 YNNKEL (reference sequence). In DNA form, the CDR3 reads TGTGCCAGCAGCCAAGATGAGGGTTATTTTGGCTACACCTTC. It encodes CASSQDEGYFGYTF.

This sequence joins TRBV5-1 and TRBJ1-4; no firm D call. The V end lost 0 bases, the J end lost 1 base, and 4 bases lay between the germline ends. The CDR3 is 14 amino acids. Germline V gene sequence: CDR1 SGHRS, CDR2 YFSETQ. This CDR3 is CASSLGQTNEKLFF. The CDR3 nucleotides are TGCGCCAGCAGCTTGGGACAAACTAATGAAAAACTGTTTTTT.

The V and J genes are TRBV13 and TRBJ1-6, with D possibly being TRBD1 (5 bases). Germline V gives CDR1 PRHDT, CDR2 FYEKMQ (reference sequence). V lost 3 bases to trimming and J lost 10 bases, with 10 bases between them. The CDR3 covers 13 residues. The CDR3 coding sequence is TGTGCCAGCAGCTTGCAGGGATTCTCACCCCTCCACTTT. Translating gives CASSLQGFSPLHF.

This clone has a single count. The CDR3 loop reads CASSHRDRRGTGELFF. The CDR3 DNA sequence: TGTGCCAGCAGCCACCGGGACCGGAGGGGCACCGGGGAGCTGTTTTTT. The rearrangement uses TRBV2 and TRBJ2-2; D is possibly TRBD2 (6 bases). The CDR3 runs to 16 residues. Per germline, CDR1 SNHLY and CDR2 FYNNEI. The V gene lost 6 bases and the J gene lost 4 bases, with 18 bases spanning the gap.

The DNA of the CDR3 is TGTGCCAGCAGTTACTTGTCAGTTATGAACACTGAAGCTTTCTTT. Translated, it gives CASSYLSVMNTEAFF. The chain recombines TRBV6-5 with TRBJ1-1; unclear D gene. The ends were cut back, 1 base at V and 0 bases at J, with 9 bases in the middle. Germline CDR1 reads MNHEY; CDR2 reads SVGAGI. This CDR3 comprises 15 residues.